This T cell receptor (beta chain) was captured in a study of blood T cell repertoires in COVID-19. Across the study: In each case, the material was cDNA or gDNA derived from T cells, B-cell-depleted T cells, or PBMCs.

Authors' data handling: Amplifying reference gene primers gave estimates of nucleated cell counts. The data were produced by immunoSEQ multiplex PCR, yet TCRdb's version contains in-frame clones alone and is incomplete. The V and J calls and clone size are taken from that table; D and trimming were inferred from the DNA. The sample consists of 200,000 to 250,000 clones, roughly 87% of them appearing once. This CDR3 spans 14 amino acids. J gave up 0 bases and V 5 bases, and 1 base lay outside the gene matches. Looked up from germline, CDR1 is MNHEY and CDR2 is SVGAGI. Recruits, aged about 18 to 95 years, lived in 20 to 30 US areas. Cohort 3 donors were reported recovered after two negative PCRs, clearance, or symptom resolution.

V and J are TRBV6-5 and TRBJ1-1; 9 nucleotides match TRBD1. This TCR was sampled from a man aged 25 to 40 who had recovered from COVID-19. The specimen was PBMCs or T cells enriched from blood (not recorded which). The CDR3 bases are TGTGCCAGCAGTCGGGACAGGGTGAACACTGAAGCTTTCTTT. It specifies CASSRDRVNTEAFF.